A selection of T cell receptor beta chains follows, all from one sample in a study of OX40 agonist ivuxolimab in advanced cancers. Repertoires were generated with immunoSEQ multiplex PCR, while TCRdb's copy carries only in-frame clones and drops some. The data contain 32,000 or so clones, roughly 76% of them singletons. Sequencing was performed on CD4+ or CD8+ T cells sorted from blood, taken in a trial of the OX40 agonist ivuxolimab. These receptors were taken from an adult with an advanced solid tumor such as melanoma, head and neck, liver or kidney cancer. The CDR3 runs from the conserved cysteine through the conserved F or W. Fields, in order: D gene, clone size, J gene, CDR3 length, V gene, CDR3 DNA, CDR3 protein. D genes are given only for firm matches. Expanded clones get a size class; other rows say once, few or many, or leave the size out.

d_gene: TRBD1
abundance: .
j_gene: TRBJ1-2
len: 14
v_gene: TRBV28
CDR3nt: TGTGCCAGCAGGCCGGGACAGGGGGCCTATGGCTACACCTTC
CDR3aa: CASRPGQGAYGYTF

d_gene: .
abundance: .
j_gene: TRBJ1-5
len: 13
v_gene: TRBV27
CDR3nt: TGTGCCAGCAGCCTTACAGGGAATCAGCCCCAGCATTTT
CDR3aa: CASSLTGNQPQHF

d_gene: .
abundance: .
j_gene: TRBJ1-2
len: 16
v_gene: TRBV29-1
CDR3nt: TGCAGCGTTGAAGGCCCGGTAGGGGACCATAACTATGGCTACACCTTC
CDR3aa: CSVEGPVGDHNYGYTF

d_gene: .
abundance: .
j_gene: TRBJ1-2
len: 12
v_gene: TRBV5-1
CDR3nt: TGCGCCAGCAGCTTGCCAGGGGAAGGCTACACCTTC
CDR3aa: CASSLPGEGYTF

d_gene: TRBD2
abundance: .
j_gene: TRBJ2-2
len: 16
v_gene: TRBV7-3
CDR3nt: TGTGCCAGCAGCTTAAATGGCGGGAGTAACACCGGGGAGCTGTTTTTT
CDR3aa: CASSLNGGSNTGELFF

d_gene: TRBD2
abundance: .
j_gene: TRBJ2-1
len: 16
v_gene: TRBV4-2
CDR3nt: TGTGCCAGCAGCCAAGGGGCGATAGCGGGAGGTAGTGAGCAGTTCTTC
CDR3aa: CASSQGAIAGGSEQFF

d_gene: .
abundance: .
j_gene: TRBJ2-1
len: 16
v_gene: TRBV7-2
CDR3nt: TGTGCCAGCAGCTCACAGGGTCCAGGGCTTGCAAATGAGCAGTTCTTC
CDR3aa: CASSSQGPGLANEQFF

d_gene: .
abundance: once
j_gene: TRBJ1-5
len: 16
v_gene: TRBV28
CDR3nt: TGTGCCAGCAGCTCGTGGTCCCGGAGTAGCAATCAGCCCCAGCATTTT
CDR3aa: CASSSWSRSSNQPQHF

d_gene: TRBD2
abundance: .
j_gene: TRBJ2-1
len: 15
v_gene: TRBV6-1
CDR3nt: TGTGCCAGCAGATCACCGGGACTAGGGGTGAATGAGCAGTTCTTC
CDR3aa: CASRSPGLGVNEQFF

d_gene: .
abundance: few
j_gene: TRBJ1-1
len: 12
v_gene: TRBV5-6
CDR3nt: TGTGCCAGCAGCTTGGCCATGGGTGAAGCTTTCTTT
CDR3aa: CASSLAMGEAFF

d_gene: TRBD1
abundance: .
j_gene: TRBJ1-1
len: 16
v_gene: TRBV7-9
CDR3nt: TGTGCCAGCAGCTTACGGGCCAGGGGGCGGGACACTGAAGCTTTCTTT
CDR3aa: CASSLRARGRDTEAFF

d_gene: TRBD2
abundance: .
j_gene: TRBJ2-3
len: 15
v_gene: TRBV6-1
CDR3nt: TGTGCCAGCAGTGAAGGCGGGAGGGGCACAGATACGCAGTATTTT
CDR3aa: CASSEGGRGTDTQYF

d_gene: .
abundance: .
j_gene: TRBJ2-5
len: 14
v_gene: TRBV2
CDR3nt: TGTGCCAGCAGTTCACAGGGAAGGCAAGAGACCCAGTACTTC
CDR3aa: CASSSQGRQETQYF

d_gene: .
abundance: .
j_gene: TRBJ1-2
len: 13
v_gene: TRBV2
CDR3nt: TGTGCCAGCAGGCCAGGGTCCCACTATGGCTACACCTTC
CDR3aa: CASRPGSHYGYTF

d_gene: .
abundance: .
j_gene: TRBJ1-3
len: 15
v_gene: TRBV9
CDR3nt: TGTGCCAGCAGCTTATGGGGGTTCTCTGGAAACACCATATATTTT
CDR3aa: CASSLWGFSGNTIYF

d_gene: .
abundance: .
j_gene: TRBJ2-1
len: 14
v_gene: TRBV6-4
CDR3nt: TGTGCCAGCAGCCCGTATTACCTTAACAATGAGCAGTTCTTC
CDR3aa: CASSPYYLNNEQFF

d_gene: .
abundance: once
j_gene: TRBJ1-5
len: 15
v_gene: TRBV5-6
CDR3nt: TGTGCCAGCAGCTTAAGGACGGGGGACAATCAGCCCCAGCATTTT
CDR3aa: CASSLRTGDNQPQHF

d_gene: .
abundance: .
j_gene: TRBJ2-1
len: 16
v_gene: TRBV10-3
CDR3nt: TGTGCCATCAGTGGACCCCGGGACGGGTCGAGGAATGAGCAGTTCTTC
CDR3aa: CAISGPRDGSRNEQFF

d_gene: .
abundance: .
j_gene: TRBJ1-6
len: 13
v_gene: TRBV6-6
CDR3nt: TGTGCCAGCAGTTCGGCTGTGATTTCACCCCTCCACTTT
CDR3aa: CASSSAVISPLHF

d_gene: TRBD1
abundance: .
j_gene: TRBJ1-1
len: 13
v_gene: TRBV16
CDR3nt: TGTGCCAGCAGCCAACCCGACAGGGTTTTAGCTTTCTTT
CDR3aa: CASSQPDRVLAFF

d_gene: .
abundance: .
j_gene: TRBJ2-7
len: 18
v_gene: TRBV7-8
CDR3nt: TGTGCCAGCAGCCCCTACCCTTGGGGGGCTGAGGGGTACTACGAGCAGTACTTC
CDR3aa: CASSPYPWGAEGYYEQYF

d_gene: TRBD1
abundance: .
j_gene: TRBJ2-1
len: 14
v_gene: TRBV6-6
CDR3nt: TGTGCCAGCAGTTACGGGACAGGGGGCCGAGAGCAGTTCTTC
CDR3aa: CASSYGTGGREQFF

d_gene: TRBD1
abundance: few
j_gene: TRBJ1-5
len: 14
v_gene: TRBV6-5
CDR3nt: TGTGCCAGCAGTGAAGACAGGGGGAATCAGCCCCAGCATTTT
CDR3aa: CASSEDRGNQPQHF

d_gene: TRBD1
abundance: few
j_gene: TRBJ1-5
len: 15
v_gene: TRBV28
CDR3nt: TGTGCCAGCAACCAGGGGGCTGGGGTCCTGGGGCCCCAGCATTTT
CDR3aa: CASNQGAGVLGPQHF

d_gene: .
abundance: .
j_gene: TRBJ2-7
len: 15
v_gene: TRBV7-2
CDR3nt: TGTGCCAGCAGCCCCCGCGGAGGTCTCAGCTACGAGCAGTACTTC
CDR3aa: CASSPRGGLSYEQYF

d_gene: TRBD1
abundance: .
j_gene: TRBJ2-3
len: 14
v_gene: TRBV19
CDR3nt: TGTGCCAGTAGCCGGGACAGAAAAACAGATACGCAGTATTTT
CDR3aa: CASSRDRKTDTQYF

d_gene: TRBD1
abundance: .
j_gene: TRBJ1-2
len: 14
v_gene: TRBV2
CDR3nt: TGTGCCAGCCAAGGACAGGGTCGGTACTATGGCTACACCTTC
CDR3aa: CASQGQGRYYGYTF